Reported below is one TCR beta chain. Repertoires were generated with immunoSEQ multiplex PCR, while TCRdb's copy carries only in-frame clones and drops some. The sample contains approximately 190,000 clones, approximately 81% of which appear only once. The sample is drawn from a study of blood T cell repertoires in COVID-19. Study-wide background: Samples taken during acute and convalescent COVID-19 were collected in the United States, Italy and Spain. PBMCs, B-cell-depleted T cells, or T cells were the source of the cDNA or gDNA that made up the material.

The CDR3 length is 14 residues. Trimming took 7 bases from V and 8 from J, leaving 15 bases between them. Germline V CDR1 and CDR2: LGHNT, FRNRAP. This TCR came from a human donor in a cohort sampled during active COVID-19. The chain links TRBV12-5 to TRBJ1-6; a possible D gene is TRBD1 (5 bases). The specimen sequenced was peripheral blood. The CDR3 bases are TGTGCTAGTGCCCCTCGGGGGGTTGATTCACCCCTCCACTTT. Its protein is CASAPRGVDSPLHF.